These 17 T cell receptor beta chains share one sample of origin, sequenced in a study of T cells after yellow fever vaccination. TCRdb reanalysed the 5' RACE reads using MiXCR and keeps one entry per CDR3 protein. The table has more than 300,000 distinct CDR3 sequences, about 6.6% seen once; the top ten hold 15% to 20%. Here the sequenced sample was PBMCs, taken about 49 days after the first yellow fever vaccination. These receptors all come from a man aged 18 to 35 who received the YFV17D yellow fever vaccine.

In this sample, this clonotype turned up a few times. This sequence joins TRBV12-3 or TRBV12-4 and TRBJ1-1; 10 bases fit TRBD1. The CDR3 spans 20 residues. Trimming cost V 6 bases and J 0 bases; bases outside gene matches: 19. The CDR3 nucleotides are TGTGCCAGCAGGTACCGGGACAGGGGTTTTCTAGGTGGCCTGAACACTGAAGCTTTCTTT. The encoded protein is CASRYRDRGFLGGLNTEAFF.

The V and J genes are TRBV11-2 and TRBJ2-1; D unclear. Looked up from germline, CDR1 is SGHAT and CDR2 is FQNNGV. The V and J ends lost 6 bases and 10 bases respectively, with 19 bases between them. The CDR3 consists of 14 residues. CDR3 DNA: TGTGCCAGCAGGTCCAATGACGGATGGGGAGAGCAGTTCTTC. This encodes CASRSNDGWGEQFF.

This clonotype was observed many times. J is TRBJ2-7 and V is TRBV7-2, with 9 bases lining up with TRBD2. The germline V gene has CDR1 SGHTA and CDR2 FQGNSA. Trimming removed 3 bases from V and 3 bases from J; junction bases left unmatched: 3. The CDR3 consists of 14 residues. CDR3 DNA: TGTGCCAGCAGCTTTACAGCGGGGGGCTACGAGCAGTACTTC. Translating gives CASSFTAGGYEQYF.

The V gene is TRBV12-3 or TRBV12-4, the J gene TRBJ1-2; tentatively, D is TRBD1 (6 bases). The CDR3 loop spans 17 amino acids. V dropped 7 bases and J dropped 0 bases, with 21 bases sitting between them. CDR3 sequence: CASTLGAGLQANYGYTF. The CDR3 region has the DNA TGTGCCAGCACCCTGGGGGCAGGGCTACAAGCTAACTATGGCTACACCTTC.

This clonotype came up a few times. This chain joins TRBV11-2 and TRBJ2-5; D possibly corresponds to TRBD1 (6 bases). This CDR3 region has 12 residues. Germline CDR1 reads SGHAT; CDR2 reads FQNNGV. The germline V and J ends were trimmed by 3 bases and 6 bases, with 8 bases remaining between them. CDR3 bases: TGTGCCAGCAGCTTTCAGGGGAAGACCCAGTACTTC. Its protein product is CASSFQGKTQYF.

The J gene is TRBJ1-1, the V gene TRBV12-3 or TRBV12-4; D is unclear. The ends were cut back, 5 bases at V and 10 bases at J, with 17 bases in the middle. CDR3 length equals 13 residues. The CDR3 region has the DNA TGTGCCAGCAGTCCTGGAGGGCAGGTCGGAGCTTTCTTT. Translating it yields CASSPGGQVGAFF.

This clonotype was detected a few times. V gene TRBV7-9 combines with J gene TRBJ2-7; D possibly uses TRBD1 or TRBD2 (5 bases each). This CDR3 contains 15 residues. V shed 3 bases and J shed 2 bases, with 14 bases lying between them. CDR1 is SEHNR and CDR2 is FQNEAQ in the germline V gene (reference sequence). CDR3 protein: CASSFGRGRAYEQYF. The CDR3 DNA reads as TGTGCCAGCAGCTTCGGTAGGGGACGGGCCTACGAGCAGTACTTC.

This clonotype was picked up many times. The chain couples TRBV7-9 to TRBJ2-7, with 7 bases lining up with TRBD2. The junction had 1 base not matched to a gene; V was cut back by 3 bases and J by 5 bases. There are 12 residues in the CDR3. Germline V gives CDR1 SEHNR, CDR2 FQNEAQ (reference sequence). CDR3 amino acids: CASSLGGDEQYF. CDR3 DNA: TGTGCCAGCAGCTTGGGGGGGGACGAGCAGTACTTC.

This clonotype was observed a handful of times. This rearrangement joins TRBV20-1 to TRBJ2-5; no reliable D call. The CDR3 totals 14 residues. Germline V CDR1 and CDR2: DFQATT, SNEGSKA (reference sequence). The V end lost 3 bases, the J end lost 3 bases, and 14 bases lay between the germline ends. CDR3 in amino acids: CSASQRAQEETQYF. In DNA, the CDR3 is TGCAGTGCTAGTCAGCGAGCGCAAGAAGAGACCCAGTACTTC.

With respect to this clonotype: One end of the junction fails to match germline, which may point to a read error. The chain has TRBV20-1 and TRBJ2-3; D may match TRBD1 or TRBD2 (7 bases each). The CDR3 consists of 15 residues. The germline CDR1 and CDR2 sequences are DFQATT and SNEGSKA (reference sequence). DNA of the CDR3: TGCAGTGCTAGCTACGACAGGGAGGGCCCAGATACGCGGTATTTT. Its translation is CSASYDREGPDTRYF.

The table lists this clonotype with many counts. The V gene is TRBV5-1, the J gene TRBJ2-7; unclear D gene. With 4 bases removed from V and 1 base from J, the gap between germline ends came to 18 bases. From germline, CDR1 is SGHRS and CDR2 YFSETQ. The CDR3 has 16 amino acids. CDR3 in amino acids: CASSPTLGRPSYEQYV. The CDR3 DNA follows: TGCGCCAGCAGCCCCACTTTGGGCAGGCCGTCCTACGAGCAGTACGTC.

This clonotype was seen more than once but under ten times. The rearrangement joins TRBV25-1 to TRBJ1-3, with a possible D match to TRBD1 (5 bases). This CDR3 is 13 amino acids long. Trimming cost V 5 bases and J 4 bases, with 9 bases left between them. The germline V gene encodes CDR1 MGHDK and CDR2 SYGVNS. The CDR3: CASSFNRGNTIYF. CDR3 coding DNA: TGTGCCAGCAGTTTTAACAGGGGAAACACCATATATTTT.

This clonotype showed up many times. The chain is built from TRBV12-3 or TRBV12-4 and TRBJ1-4; no firm D call. The CDR3 spans 14 residues. Deletions cut 6 bases from V and 8 bases from J, with 16 bases between. CDR3 coding DNA: TGTGCCAGCAGACCTAGCCACGCAACCGAAAAACTGTTTTTT. This sequence encodes CASRPSHATEKLFF.

V usage is TRBV7-8 and J usage is TRBJ2-7; perhaps TRBD1 as D (6 bases). CDR1 and CDR2 (germline): SGHVS, FQNEAQ. The CDR3 runs 13 residues. Trimming left V 3 bases short and J 6 bases short, with 12 bases between. CDR3 residues: CASSLDSPREQYF. The CDR3 bases are TGTGCCAGCAGCTTGGACAGTCCTCGCGAGCAGTACTTC.

V is TRBV14 and J is TRBJ1-6; 8 nucleotides match TRBD1. Germline loops: CDR1 SGHDN, CDR2 FVKESK. Germline trimming cut 4 bases from V and 9 bases from J; bases unmatched to any gene: 8. This CDR3 region has 15 residues. CDR3: CASSLRGRGLSPLHF. Written as DNA, the CDR3 is TGTGCCAGCAGCCTCAGGGGGCGCGGACTTTCACCCCTCCACTTT.

This clonotype was found a few times. The V gene is TRBV5-6, the J gene TRBJ1-2, with D perhaps TRBD1 (6 bases). The germline V and J ends were trimmed by 3 bases and 5 bases, with 14 bases remaining between them. The germline CDR1 and CDR2 sequences are SGHDT and YYEEEE. The CDR3 loop spans 14 amino acids. The CDR3 sequence: CASSSVGGAYGYTF. CDR3 nucleotides: TGTGCCAGCAGCTCGGTCGGGGGGGCTTATGGCTACACCTTC.

This clonotype was counted at least ten times. This chain links TRBV7-9 with TRBJ1-4; D unresolved. V was cut by 1 base and J by 7 bases, with 13 bases left in between. Per germline, CDR1 SEHNR and CDR2 FQNEAQ (reference sequence). The CDR3 is 15 residues long. The CDR3 spells CASSLGGSWGEKLFF. The CDR3 DNA is TGTGCCAGCAGCTTAGGAGGCTCCTGGGGTGAAAAACTGTTTTTT.